Listed below are T cell receptor beta chains from one sample, sequenced in a study of blood T cell repertoires in COVID-19. Data came from immunoSEQ multiplex PCR; TCRdb stores just in-frame clones and leaves some out. Here the sample spans roughly 380,000 clones, around nine tenths being singletons. Material: peripheral blood. The receptors here all came from a woman in her thirties or forties with COVID-19, enrolled during active disease. Each CDR3 is given without its conserved first and last residue. The order of the fields is D gene, J gene, clone size, V gene, CDR3 protein. D genes are given only for firm matches. For some rows the clone size is stated as once, few or many, or as a class when expanded; others skip it.

>NA|TRBJ1-2|NA|TRBV6-5
AVLTGGEEHT
>NA|TRBJ1-5|NA|TRBV5-1
ASSFSGNQPQH
>NA|TRBJ2-7|NA|TRBV5-1
ASSSDSLSYEQY
>TRBD1|TRBJ1-5|NA|TRBV19
ASSIDRVGNQPQH
>TRBD2|TRBJ2-2|NA|TRBV9
ASSVASGRASSGELF
>TRBD1|TRBJ2-1|NA|TRBV7-2
ASSLAQGAYNEQF
>NA|TRBJ2-1|NA|TRBV14
ASSQVKLYYNEQF
>NA|TRBJ1-6|NA|TRBV4-1
ASSQDNRDFPFNSPLH
>TRBD1|TRBJ1-6|NA|TRBV27
ASSFRDSNSPLH
>TRBD1|TRBJ1-1|NA|TRBV7-9
ASSLETGDTEAF
>NA|TRBJ2-6|NA|TRBV4-3
ASSQERFGGGANVLT
>TRBD1|TRBJ1-4|NA|TRBV28
ASSPTGTGGEKLF
>NA|TRBJ1-2|NA|TRBV30
ASTGGYGYT
>TRBD1|TRBJ1-2|few|TRBV28
ASSPRDRDYGYT
>NA|TRBJ1-2|NA|TRBV10-3
AISLQGMPNYGYT
>TRBD1|TRBJ1-5|NA|TRBV28
ASSPGTGGSNQPQH
>TRBD2|TRBJ2-1|NA|TRBV27
ASSSTSGHYNEQF
>NA|TRBJ1-5|NA|TRBV18
ASSPSPGSNQPQH
>TRBD1|TRBJ1-1|NA|TRBV30
AWRSGTGGWNTEAF
>NA|TRBJ1-2|NA|TRBV28
ASSLARGYGYT
>TRBD1|TRBJ2-7|few|TRBV30
ALEGQGAFEQY
>NA|TRBJ2-3|NA|TRBV7-9
ASSLRRGITDTQY
>TRBD1|TRBJ2-7|NA|TRBV6-2/TRBV6-3
ASSFNPRGTDYEQY
>NA|TRBJ1-2|NA|TRBV2
ASSVGHHYT
>NA|TRBJ1-5|NA|TRBV6-2/TRBV6-3
ASSYILGGGNQPQH
>NA|TRBJ1-1|NA|TRBV27
ASSLTHGGLTEAF
>NA|TRBJ1-2|NA|TRBV7-2
ASSPVRAFYT
>NA|TRBJ2-5|NA|TRBV7-2
ASSGVGQETQY